This T cell receptor beta chain stems from a study of blood T cell repertoires in COVID-19. About the study: PBMCs, B-cell-depleted T cells, or T cells provided the cDNA or gDNA that made up the material.

The length of the CDR3 is 16 residues. The ends were cut back, 1 base at V and 4 bases at J, with 16 bases in the middle. Germline values: CDR1 SGHTA, CDR2 FQGNSA. Libraries were prepared by immunoSEQ multiplex PCR; TCRdb keeps only in-frame clonotypes and omits some of them. The table has around 260,000 clones, 90% to 95% seen once. Seattle's enrolled individuals joined amid active infection and were then monitored longitudinally. The specimen was peripheral blood. This chain uses TRBV7-2 with TRBJ1-1; tentative D call: TRBD1 (5 bases). The receptor was derived from a woman in her twenties or thirties with COVID-19, enrolled during active disease. CDR3 sequence: CASSLVGGGVATEAFF. The DNA for the CDR3 is TGTGCCAGCAGCTTAGTGGGCGGGGGGGTGGCCACTGAAGCTTTCTTT.